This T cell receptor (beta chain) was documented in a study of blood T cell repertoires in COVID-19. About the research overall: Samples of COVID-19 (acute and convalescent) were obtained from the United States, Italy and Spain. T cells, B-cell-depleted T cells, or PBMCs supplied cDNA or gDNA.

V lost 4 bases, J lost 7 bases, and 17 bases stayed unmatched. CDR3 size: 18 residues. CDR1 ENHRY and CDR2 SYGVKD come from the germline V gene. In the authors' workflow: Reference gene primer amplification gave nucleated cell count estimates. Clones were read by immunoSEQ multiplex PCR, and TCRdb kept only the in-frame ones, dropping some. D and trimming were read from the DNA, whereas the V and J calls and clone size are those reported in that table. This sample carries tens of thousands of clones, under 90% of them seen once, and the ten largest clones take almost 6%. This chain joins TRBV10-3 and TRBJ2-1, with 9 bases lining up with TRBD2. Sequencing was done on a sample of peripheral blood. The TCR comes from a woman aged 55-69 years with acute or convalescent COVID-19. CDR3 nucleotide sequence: TGTGCCATCAGTGCTAGGTCCAGAGATAATAGCGGGAGTAATGAGCAGTTCTTC. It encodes CAISARSRDNSGSNEQFF.